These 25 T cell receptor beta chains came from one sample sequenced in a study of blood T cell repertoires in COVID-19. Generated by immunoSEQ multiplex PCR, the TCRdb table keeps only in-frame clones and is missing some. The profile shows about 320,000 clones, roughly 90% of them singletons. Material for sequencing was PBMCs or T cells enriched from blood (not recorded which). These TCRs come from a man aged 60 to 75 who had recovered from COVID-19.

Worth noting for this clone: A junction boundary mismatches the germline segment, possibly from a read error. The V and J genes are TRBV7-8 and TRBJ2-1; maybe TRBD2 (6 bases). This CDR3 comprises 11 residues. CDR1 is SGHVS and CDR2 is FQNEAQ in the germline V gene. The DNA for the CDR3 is TGTGCCAGCAGCGCCGGGACTCTTCCACTCTTC. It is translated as CASSAGTLPLF.

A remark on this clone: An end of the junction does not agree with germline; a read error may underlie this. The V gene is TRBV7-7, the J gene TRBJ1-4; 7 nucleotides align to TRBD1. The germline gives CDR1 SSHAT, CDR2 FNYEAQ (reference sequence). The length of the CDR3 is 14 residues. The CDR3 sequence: CASSRYRGDEKLFF. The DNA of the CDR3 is TGTGCTAGCAGCCGCTACAGGGGAGACGAAAAACTGTTTTTT.

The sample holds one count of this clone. The CDR3: CASSLATGDQPQHF. The CDR3 DNA reads TGTGCCAGCAGCTTAGCTACGGGAGACCAGCCCCAGCATTTT. The V and J genes are TRBV7-2 and TRBJ1-5, with no clear D. The CDR3 runs to 14 residues. Trimming left V 0 bases short and J 7 bases short, with 10 bases between. Germline CDR1 SGHTA, CDR2 FQGNSA.

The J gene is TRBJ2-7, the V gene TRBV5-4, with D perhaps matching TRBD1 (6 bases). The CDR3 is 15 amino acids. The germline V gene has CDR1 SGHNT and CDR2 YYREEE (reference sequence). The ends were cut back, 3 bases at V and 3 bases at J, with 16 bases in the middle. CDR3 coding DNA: TGTGCCAGCAGCTCACAGGACAGCCGGGGCTACGAGCAGTACTTC. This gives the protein CASSSQDSRGYEQYF.

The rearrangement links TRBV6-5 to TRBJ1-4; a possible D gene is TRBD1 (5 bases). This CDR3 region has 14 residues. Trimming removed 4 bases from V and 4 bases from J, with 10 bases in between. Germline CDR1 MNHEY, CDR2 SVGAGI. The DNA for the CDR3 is TGTGCCAGCAGTTCGACAGAAATTAATGAAAAACTGTTTTTT. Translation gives CASSSTEINEKLFF.

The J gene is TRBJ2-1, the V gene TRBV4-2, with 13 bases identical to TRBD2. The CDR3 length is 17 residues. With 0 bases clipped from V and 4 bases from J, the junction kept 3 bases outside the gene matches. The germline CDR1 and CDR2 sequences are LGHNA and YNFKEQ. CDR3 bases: TGTGCCAGCAGCCAAGACCTGGGACTAGCGGGATACAATGAGCAGTTCTTC. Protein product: CASSQDLGLAGYNEQFF.

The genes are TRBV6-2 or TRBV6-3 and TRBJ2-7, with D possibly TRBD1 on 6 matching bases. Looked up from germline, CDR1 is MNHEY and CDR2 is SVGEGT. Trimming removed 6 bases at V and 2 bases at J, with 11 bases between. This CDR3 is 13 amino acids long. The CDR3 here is CASSQDRPYEQYF. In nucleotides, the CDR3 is TGTGCCAGCAGCCAGGACAGACCCTACGAGCAGTACTTC.

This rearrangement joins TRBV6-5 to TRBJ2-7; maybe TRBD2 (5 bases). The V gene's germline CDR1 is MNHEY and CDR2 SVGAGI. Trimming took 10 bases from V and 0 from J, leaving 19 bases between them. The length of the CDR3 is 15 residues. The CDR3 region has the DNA TGTGCCACTACACCGCCGGGGTCGAGCTCCTACGAGCAGTACTTC. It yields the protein CATTPPGSSSYEQYF.

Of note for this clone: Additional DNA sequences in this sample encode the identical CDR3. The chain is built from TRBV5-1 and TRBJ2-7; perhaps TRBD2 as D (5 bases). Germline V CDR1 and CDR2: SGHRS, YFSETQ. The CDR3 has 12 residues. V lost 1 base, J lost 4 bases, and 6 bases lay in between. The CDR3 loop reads CASSLRGYEQYF. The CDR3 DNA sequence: TGCGCCAGCAGCTTGAGAGGGTACGAGCAGTACTTC.

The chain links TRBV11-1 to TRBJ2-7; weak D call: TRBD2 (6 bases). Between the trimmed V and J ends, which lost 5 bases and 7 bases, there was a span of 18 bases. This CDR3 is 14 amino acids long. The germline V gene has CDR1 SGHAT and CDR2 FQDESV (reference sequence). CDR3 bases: TGTGCCAGCAGCGGGACTCACGAGTCGTATGAGCAGTACTTC. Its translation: CASSGTHESYEQYF.

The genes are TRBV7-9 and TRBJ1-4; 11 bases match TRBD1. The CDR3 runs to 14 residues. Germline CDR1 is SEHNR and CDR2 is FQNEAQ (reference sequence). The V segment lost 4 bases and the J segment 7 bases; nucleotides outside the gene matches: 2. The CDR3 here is CASSSGTGGEKLFF. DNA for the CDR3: TGTGCCAGCAGCTCCGGGACAGGGGGTGAAAAACTGTTTTTT.

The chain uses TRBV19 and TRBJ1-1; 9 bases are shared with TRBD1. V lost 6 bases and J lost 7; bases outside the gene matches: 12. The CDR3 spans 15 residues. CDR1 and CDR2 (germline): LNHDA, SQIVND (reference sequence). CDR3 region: CASRATRDRENEAFF. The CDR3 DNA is TGTGCCAGTAGGGCCACTCGGGACAGGGAGAATGAAGCTTTCTTT.

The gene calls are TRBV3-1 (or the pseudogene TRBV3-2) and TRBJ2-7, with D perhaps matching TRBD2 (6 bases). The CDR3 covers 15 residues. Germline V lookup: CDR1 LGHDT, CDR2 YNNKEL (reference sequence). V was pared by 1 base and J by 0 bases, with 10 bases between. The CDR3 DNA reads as TGTGCCAGCAGCCAAGCGGGGGTTCCCTCCTACGAGCAGTACTTC. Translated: CASSQAGVPSYEQYF.

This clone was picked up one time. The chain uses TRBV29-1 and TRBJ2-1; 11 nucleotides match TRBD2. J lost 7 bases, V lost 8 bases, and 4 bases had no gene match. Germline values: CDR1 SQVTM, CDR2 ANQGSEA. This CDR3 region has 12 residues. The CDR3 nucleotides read TGCAGCACGACTAGCGGGGTTAATGAGCAGTTCTTC. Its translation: CSTTSGVNEQFF.

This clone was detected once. The chain's CDR3 is CASRGDRSPLHF. CDR3 bases: TGTGCCAGCAGGGGGGACAGATCACCCCTCCACTTT. This sequence joins TRBV2 and TRBJ1-6, with 7 bases identical to TRBD1. Germline loops: CDR1 SNHLY, CDR2 FYNNEI. V trimming: 6 bases; J trimming: 10 bases; junction bases outside the gene matches: 3. There are 12 residues in the CDR3.

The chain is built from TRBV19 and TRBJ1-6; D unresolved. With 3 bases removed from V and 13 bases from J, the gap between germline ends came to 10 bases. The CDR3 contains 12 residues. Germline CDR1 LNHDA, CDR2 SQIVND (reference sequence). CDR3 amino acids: CASSMLDGPLHF. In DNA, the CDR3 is TGTGCCAGTAGTATGCTTGATGGCCCCCTCCACTTT.

This chain's CDR3 is CASSSMLAGQETQYF. In DNA form, the CDR3 reads TGTGCCAGCAGCTCTATGTTAGCCGGACAAGAGACCCAGTACTTC. The V gene is TRBV5-6, the J gene TRBJ2-5; D is unresolved. CDR1 and CDR2 (germline): SGHDT, YYEEEE. V was cut by 3 bases and J by 2 bases, with 14 bases left in between. This CDR3 region has 15 residues.

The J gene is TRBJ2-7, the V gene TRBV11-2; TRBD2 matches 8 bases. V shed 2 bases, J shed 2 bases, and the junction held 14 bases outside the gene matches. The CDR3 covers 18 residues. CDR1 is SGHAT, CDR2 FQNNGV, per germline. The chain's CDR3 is CASSLNSGTPRAAYEQYF. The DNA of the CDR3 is TGTGCCAGCAGCTTAAATAGCGGGACCCCCAGGGCCGCCTACGAGCAGTACTTC.

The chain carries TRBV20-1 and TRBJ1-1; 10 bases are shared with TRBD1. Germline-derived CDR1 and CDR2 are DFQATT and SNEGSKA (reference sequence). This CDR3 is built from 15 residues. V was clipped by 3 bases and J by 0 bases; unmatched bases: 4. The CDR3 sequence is CSASGTGALNTEAFF. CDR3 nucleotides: TGCAGTGCTAGTGGGACAGGGGCATTGAACACTGAAGCTTTCTTT.

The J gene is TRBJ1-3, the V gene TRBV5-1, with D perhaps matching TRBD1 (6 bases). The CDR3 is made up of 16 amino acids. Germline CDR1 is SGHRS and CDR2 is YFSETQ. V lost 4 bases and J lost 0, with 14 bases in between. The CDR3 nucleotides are TGCGCCAGCAGCCTCTGGCAGGGGAGCTCTGGAAACACCATATATTTT. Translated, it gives CASSLWQGSSGNTIYF. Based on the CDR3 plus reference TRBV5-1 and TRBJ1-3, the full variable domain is KAGVTQTPRYLIKTRGQQVTLSCSPISGHRSVSWYQQTPGQGLQFLFEYFSETQRNKGNFPGRFSGRQFSNSRSEMNVSTLELGDSALYLCASSLWQGSSGNTIYFGEGSWLTVV.

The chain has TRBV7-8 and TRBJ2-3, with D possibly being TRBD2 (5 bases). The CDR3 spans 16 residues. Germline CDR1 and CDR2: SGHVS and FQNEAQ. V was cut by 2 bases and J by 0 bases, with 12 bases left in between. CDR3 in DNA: TGTGCCAGCAGCTTATCAGCGGAAGAGAGCACAGATACGCAGTATTTT. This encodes CASSLSAEESTDTQYF.

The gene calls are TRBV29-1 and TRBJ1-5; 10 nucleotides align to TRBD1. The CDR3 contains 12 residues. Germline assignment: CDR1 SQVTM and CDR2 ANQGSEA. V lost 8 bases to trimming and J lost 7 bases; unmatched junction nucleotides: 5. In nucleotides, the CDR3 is TGCAGCACCCTGACAGGGGGCCAGCCCCAGCATTTT. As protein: CSTLTGGQPQHF.

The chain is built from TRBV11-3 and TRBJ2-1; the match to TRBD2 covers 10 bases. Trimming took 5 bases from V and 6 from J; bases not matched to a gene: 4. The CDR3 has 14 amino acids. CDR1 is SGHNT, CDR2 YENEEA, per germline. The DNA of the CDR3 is TGTGCCAGCAGCCATAGCGGGAGGTTCAATGAGCAGTTCTTC. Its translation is CASSHSGRFNEQFF. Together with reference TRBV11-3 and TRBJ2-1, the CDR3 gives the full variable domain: EAGVVQSPRYKIIEKKQPVAFWCNPISGHNTLYWYLQNLGQGPELLIRYENEEAVDDSQLPKDRFSAERLKGVDSTLKIQPAELGDSAVYLCASSHSGRFNEQFFGPGTRLTVL.

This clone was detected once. CDR3 sequence: CASSVGGNLATNEKLFF. The CDR3 DNA sequence: TGTGCCAGCAGCGTAGGCGGAAACTTAGCAACTAATGAAAAACTGTTTTTT. V gene TRBV9 combines with J gene TRBJ1-4; D is unresolved. V was shortened by 0 bases and J by 0 bases, with 12 bases between the two germline ends. The CDR3 has 17 residues. CDR1 and CDR2 from the germline V gene are SGDLS and YYNGEE.

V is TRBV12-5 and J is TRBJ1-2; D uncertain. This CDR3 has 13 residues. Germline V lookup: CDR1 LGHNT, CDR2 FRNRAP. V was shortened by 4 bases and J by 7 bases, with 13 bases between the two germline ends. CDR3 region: CASGSTAAIGYTF. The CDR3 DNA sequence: TGTGCTAGTGGTTCTACAGCCGCTATTGGCTACACCTTC.